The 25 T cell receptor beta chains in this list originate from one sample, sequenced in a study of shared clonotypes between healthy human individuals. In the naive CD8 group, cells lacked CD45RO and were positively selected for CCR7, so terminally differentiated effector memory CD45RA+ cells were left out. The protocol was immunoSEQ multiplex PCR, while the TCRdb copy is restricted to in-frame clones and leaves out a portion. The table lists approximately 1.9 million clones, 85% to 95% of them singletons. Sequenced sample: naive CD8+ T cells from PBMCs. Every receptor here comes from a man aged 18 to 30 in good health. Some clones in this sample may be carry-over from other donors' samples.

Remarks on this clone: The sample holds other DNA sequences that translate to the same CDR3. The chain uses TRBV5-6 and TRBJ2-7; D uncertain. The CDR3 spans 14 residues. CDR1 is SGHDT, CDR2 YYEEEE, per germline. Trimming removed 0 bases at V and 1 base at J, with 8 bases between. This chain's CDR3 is CASSLGGRSYEQYF. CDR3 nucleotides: TGTGCCAGCAGCTTGGGCGGCAGATCCTACGAGCAGTACTTC.

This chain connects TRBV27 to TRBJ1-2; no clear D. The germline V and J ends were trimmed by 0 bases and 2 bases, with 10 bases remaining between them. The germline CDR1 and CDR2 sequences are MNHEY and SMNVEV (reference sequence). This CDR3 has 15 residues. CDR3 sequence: CASSLSFRPNYGYTF. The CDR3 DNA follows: TGTGCCAGCAGTTTATCTTTCAGGCCAAACTATGGCTACACCTTC.

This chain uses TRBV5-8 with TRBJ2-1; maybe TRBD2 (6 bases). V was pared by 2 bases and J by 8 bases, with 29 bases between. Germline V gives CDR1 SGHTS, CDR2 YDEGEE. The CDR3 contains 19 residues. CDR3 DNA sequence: TGTGCCAGCAGCTTACCCGGAGGAATTGGTAACGGGAGCTCCGATGAGCAGTTCTTC. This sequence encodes CASSLPGGIGNGSSDEQFF.

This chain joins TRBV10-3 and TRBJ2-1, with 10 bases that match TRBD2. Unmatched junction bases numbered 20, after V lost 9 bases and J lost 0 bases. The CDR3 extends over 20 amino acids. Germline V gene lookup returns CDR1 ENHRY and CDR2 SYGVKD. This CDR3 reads CAISLTLAGDAVSSYNEQFF. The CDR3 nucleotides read TGTGCCATAAGTTTAACTCTAGCGGGAGATGCCGTGAGCTCCTACAATGAGCAGTTCTTC.

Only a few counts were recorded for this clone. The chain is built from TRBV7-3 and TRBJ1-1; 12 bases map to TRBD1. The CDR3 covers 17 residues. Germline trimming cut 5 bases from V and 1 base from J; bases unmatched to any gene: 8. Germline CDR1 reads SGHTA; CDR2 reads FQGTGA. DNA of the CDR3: TGTGCCAGCAGCCCTAACCCGGGACAGGGGGCGAACACTGAAGCTTTCTTT. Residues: CASSPNPGQGANTEAFF.

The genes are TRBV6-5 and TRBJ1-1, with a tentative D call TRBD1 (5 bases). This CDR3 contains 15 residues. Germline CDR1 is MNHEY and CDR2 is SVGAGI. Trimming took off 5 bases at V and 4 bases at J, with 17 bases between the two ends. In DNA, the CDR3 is TGTGCCAGCAGTCCGGCCCCTTGGGGGGGCACTGAAGCTTTCTTT. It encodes CASSPAPWGGTEAFF.

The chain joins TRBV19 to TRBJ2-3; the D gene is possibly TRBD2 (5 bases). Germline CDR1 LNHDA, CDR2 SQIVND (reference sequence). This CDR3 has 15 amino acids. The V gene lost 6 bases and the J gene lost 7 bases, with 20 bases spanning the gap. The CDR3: CASRKEDRGPNTQYF. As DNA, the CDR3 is TGTGCCAGTAGAAAGGAGGATCGGGGTCCGAATACGCAGTATTTT.

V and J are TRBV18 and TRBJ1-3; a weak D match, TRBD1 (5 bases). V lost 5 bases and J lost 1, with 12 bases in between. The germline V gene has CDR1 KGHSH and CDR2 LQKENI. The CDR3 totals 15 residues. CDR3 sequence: CASSAKQGSGNTIYF. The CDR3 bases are TGTGCCAGCTCAGCGAAGCAGGGTTCTGGAAACACCATATATTTT.

The CDR3 loop reads CASSSSSSGRVNEQFF. The DNA of the CDR3 is TGTGCCAGCAGCTCATCGTCTAGCGGGAGGGTCAATGAGCAGTTCTTC. The chain employs TRBV7-8 and TRBJ2-1, with 12 bases aligning to TRBD2. CDR3 length: 16 amino acids. Germline V gives CDR1 SGHVS, CDR2 FQNEAQ. Trimming at V came to 4 bases and at J to 6 bases, leaving 7 bases not matched to a gene.

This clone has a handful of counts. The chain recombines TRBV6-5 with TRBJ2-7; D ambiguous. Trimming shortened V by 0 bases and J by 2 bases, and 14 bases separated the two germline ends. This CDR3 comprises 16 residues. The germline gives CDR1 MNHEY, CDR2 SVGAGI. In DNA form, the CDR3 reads TGTGCCAGCAGTTACTCTCATTCGGCGATTGCCTACGAGCAGTACTTC. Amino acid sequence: CASSYSHSAIAYEQYF.

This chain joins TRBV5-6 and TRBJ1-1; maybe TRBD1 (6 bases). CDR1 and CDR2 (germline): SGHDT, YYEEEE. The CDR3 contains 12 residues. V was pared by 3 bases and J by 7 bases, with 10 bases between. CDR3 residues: CASSWGTFEAFF. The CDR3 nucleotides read TGTGCCAGCAGCTGGGGGACATTTGAAGCTTTCTTT.

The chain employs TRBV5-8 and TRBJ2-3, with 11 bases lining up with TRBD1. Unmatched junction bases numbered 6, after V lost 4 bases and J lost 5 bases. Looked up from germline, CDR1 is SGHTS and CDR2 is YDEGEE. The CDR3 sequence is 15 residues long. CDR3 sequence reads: CASSRTGGQGDTQYF. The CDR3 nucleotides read TGTGCCAGCAGCCGGACAGGGGGCCAGGGAGATACGCAGTATTTT. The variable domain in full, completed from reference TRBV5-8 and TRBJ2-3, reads EAGVTQSPTHLIKTRGQQATLRCSPISGHTSVYWYQQALGLGLQFLLWYDEGEERNRGNFPPRFSGRQFPNYSSELNVNALELEDSALYLCASSRTGGQGDTQYFGPGTRLTVL.

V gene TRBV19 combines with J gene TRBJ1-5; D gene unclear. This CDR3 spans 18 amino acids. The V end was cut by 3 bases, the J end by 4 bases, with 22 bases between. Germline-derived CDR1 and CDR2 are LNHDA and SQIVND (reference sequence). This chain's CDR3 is CASSIYSSPGGVNQPQHF. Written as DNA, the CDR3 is TGTGCCAGTAGTATTTATTCGAGCCCGGGCGGAGTTAATCAGCCCCAGCATTTT.

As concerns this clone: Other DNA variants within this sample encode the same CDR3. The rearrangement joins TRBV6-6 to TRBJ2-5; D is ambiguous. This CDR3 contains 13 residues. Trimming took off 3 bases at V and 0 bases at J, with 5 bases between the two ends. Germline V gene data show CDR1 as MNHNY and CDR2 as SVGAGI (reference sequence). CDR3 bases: TGTGCCAGCAGTTATGCGTACCAAGAGACCCAGTACTTC. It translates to CASSYAYQETQYF.

CDR3 nucleotides: TGTGCCAGTAGTACCTCAAGACAGATCGAAGTGGACGAGCAGTACTTC. Its protein product is CASSTSRQIEVDEQYF. The chain recombines TRBV19 with TRBJ2-7, with D perhaps TRBD1 (5 bases). The CDR3 is 16 amino acids. Trimming took off 4 bases at V and 5 bases at J, with 21 bases between the two ends. Germline V gene lookup returns CDR1 LNHDA and CDR2 SQIVND (reference sequence).

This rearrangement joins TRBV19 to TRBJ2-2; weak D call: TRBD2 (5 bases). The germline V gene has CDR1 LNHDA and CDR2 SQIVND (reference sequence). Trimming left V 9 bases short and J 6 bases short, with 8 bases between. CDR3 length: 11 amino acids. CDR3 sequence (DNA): TGTGCCAGCCGGGGTCCCGGGGAGCTGTTTTTT. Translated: CASRGPGELFF.

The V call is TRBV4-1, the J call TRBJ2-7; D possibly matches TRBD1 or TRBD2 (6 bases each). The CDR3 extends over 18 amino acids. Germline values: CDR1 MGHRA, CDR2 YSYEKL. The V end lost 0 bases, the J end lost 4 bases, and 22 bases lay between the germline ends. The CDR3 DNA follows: TGCGCCAGCAGCCAAGAGGGGGGCCGACAGGACGTCTCATACGAGCAGTACTTC. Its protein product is CASSQEGGRQDVSYEQYF.

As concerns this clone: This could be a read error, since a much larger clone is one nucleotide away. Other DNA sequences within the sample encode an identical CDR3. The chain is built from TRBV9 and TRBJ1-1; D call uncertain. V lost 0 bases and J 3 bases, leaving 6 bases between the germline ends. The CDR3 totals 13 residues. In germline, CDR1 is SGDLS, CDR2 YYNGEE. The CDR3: CASSVGGDTEAFF. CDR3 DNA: TGTGCCAGCAGCGTAGGTGGTGACACTGAAGCTTTCTTT.

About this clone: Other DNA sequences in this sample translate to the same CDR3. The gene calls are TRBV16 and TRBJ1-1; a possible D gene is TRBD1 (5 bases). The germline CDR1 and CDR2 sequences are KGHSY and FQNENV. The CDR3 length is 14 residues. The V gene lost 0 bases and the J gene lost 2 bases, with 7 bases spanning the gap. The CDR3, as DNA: TGTGCCAGCAGCCAATCGGGGCCCAACACTGAAGCTTTCTTT. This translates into CASSQSGPNTEAFF.

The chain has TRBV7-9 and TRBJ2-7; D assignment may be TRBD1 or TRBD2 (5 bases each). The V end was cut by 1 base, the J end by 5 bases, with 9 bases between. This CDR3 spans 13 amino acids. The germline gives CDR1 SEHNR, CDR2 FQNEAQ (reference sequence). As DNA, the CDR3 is TGTGCCAGCAGCTTAGATCCGGGGCACGAGCAGTACTTC. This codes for CASSLDPGHEQYF.

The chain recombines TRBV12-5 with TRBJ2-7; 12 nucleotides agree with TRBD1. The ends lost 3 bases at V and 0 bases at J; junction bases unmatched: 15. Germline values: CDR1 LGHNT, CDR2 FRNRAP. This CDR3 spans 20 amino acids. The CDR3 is CASGFGNPGQGALPSYEQYF. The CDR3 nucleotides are TGTGCTAGTGGTTTCGGCAACCCGGGACAGGGGGCTCTTCCCTCCTACGAGCAGTACTTC.

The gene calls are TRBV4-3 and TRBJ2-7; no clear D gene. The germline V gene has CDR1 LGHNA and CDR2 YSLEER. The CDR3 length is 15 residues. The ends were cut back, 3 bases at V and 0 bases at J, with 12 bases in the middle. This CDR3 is CASSHSTAPSYEQYF. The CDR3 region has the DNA TGCGCCAGCAGCCACTCGACGGCACCCTCCTACGAGCAGTACTTC.

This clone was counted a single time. CDR3 sequence reads: CASNDRPYGYTF. The CDR3 region has the DNA TGTGCCAGTAACGACAGACCATATGGCTACACCTTC. J is TRBJ1-2 and V is TRBV19, with D possibly TRBD1 on 5 matching bases. Germline CDR1 reads LNHDA; CDR2 reads SQIVND (reference sequence). The V end lost 7 bases, the J end lost 5 bases, and 11 bases lay between the germline ends. The CDR3 has 12 residues.

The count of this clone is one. The DNA for the CDR3 is TGTGCCAGTAGTATAGACCCTGGACTTGGGGAGCTGTTTTTT. Its translation is CASSIDPGLGELFF. The V call is TRBV19, the J call TRBJ2-2, with D tentatively TRBD2 (5 bases). V was clipped by 0 bases and J by 8 bases, with 10 bases between them. The CDR3 runs to 14 residues. CDR1 and CDR2 (germline): LNHDA, SQIVND (reference sequence).

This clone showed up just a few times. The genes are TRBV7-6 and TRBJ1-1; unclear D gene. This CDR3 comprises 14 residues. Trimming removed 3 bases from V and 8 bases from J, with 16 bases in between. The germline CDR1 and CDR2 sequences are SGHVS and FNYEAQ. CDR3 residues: CASSLIETKGEAFF. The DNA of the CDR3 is TGTGCCAGCAGCTTGATAGAGACCAAAGGAGAAGCTTTCTTT.